Sequencing of this T cell receptor (beta chain) was carried out in a study of blood T cell repertoires in COVID-19. At the level of the study: Whether acute or convalescent, the COVID-19 samples came from the United States, Italy and Spain. PBMCs, B-cell-depleted T cells, or T cells provided the cDNA or gDNA that made up the material.

The germline V gene encodes CDR1 SGHRS and CDR2 YFSETQ. The CDR3 totals 16 residues. Trimming took 1 base from V and 6 from J; bases not matched to a gene: 7. Seattle-derived patients entered the study during active infection and were followed longitudinally. Authors' data handling: Reference gene primers were amplified, and this amplification served to estimate nucleated cell counts. Generated by immunoSEQ multiplex PCR, the TCRdb table keeps only in-frame clones and is missing some. That table furnishes V, J and clone size, whereas the DNA furnished D and trimming. This table has approximately 200,000 clones, 84% appearing once.

V gene TRBV5-1 combines with J gene TRBJ2-1, with 10 nucleotides matching TRBD2. This sequence was found in a woman aged 80 or older with COVID-19, enrolled during active disease. Sequenced sample: peripheral blood. DNA of the CDR3: TGCGCCAGCAGCTTGATCACCAGCGGGGGGGCCAATGAGCAGTTCTTC. This translates into CASSLITSGGANEQFF. The entire variable domain, with the rest obtained from reference TRBV5-1 and TRBJ2-1, is as follows: KAGVTQTPRYLIKTRGQQVTLSCSPISGHRSVSWYQQTPGQGLQFLFEYFSETQRNKGNFPGRFSGRQFSNSRSEMNVSTLELGDSALYLCASSLITSGGANEQFFGPGTRLTVL.